This T cell receptor beta chain comes out of a study of blood T cells in healthy people across ages. The authors ran a second PCR of roughly 6 to 12 cycles using a sample-barcoded 5' primer and a J-beta primer mix. TCRdb used MiXCR to reprocess the 5' RACE reads, holding one entry per CDR3 protein. The sample consists of about 800,000 distinct CDR3 sequences, 25% of them appearing once. The CDR3 extends over 17 amino acids. CDR1 is ENHRY and CDR2 is SYGVKD in the germline V gene. V was pared by 6 bases and J by 6 bases, with 12 bases of the junction left unmatched. Total RNA, at least 6 micrograms per sample, was extracted from PBMCs. These sequences were also reported in another study, on T cells of mothers and their children. According to that study: No T cell clones of persistent microchimeric origin were detected.

This chain links TRBV10-3 with TRBJ2-2; 11 bases line up with TRBD1. The clonotype originates from a boy under 18 in good health. The specimen was blood. The CDR3 loop reads CAISGTGGSSGSGELFF. CDR3 sequence (DNA): TGTGCCATCAGCGGGACAGGGGGAAGCTCCGGGTCCGGGGAGCTGTTTTTT.